This T cell receptor beta chain came from a study of shared clonotypes between healthy human individuals. Germline CDR1 reads SGHDT; CDR2 reads YYEEEE. J gave up 2 bases and V 4 bases, and 7 bases lay outside the gene matches. This CDR3 has 17 residues. Libraries were prepared by immunoSEQ multiplex PCR; TCRdb keeps only in-frame clonotypes and omits some of them. The data show 170,000 or so clones, approximately 62% seen once. The source of this sequence is a man aged 25-45 years in good health. The chain carries TRBV5-6 and TRBJ2-6, with TRBD2 matching 9 bases. The sequencing input was memory CD4+ T cells sorted from blood. Specified subset: CD45RA-negative fraction. CDR3 residues: CASSEAGGAAGANVLTF. CDR3 in DNA: TGTGCCAGCAGCGAGGCGGGGGGGGCGGCTGGGGCCAACGTCCTGACTTTC.